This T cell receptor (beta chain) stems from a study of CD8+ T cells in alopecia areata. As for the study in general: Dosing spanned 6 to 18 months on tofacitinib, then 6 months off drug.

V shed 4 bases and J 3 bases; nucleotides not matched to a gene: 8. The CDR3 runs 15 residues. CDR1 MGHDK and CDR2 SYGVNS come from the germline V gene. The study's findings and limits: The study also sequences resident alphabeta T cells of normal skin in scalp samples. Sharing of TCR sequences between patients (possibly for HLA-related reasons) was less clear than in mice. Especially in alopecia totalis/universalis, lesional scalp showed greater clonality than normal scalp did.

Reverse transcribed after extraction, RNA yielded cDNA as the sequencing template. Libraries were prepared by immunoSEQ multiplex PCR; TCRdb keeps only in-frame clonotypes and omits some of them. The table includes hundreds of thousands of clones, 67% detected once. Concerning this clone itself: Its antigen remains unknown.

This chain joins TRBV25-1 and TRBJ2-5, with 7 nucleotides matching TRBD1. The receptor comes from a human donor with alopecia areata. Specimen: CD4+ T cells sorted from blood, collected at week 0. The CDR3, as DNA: TGTGCCAGCAGTGGACAGGGTTCGGGGAAAGAGACCCAGTACTTC. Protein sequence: CASSGQGSGKETQYF.